This note documents a single T cell receptor beta chain sequence. Its specificity is unknown. This sample was included in a study of beta chain features in type 1 diabetes. Study-level results: Insertion counts at VDJ junctions were lower in type 1 diabetes patients, who also showed more deletions there. PCR might favor shorter templates, equally in patients and controls.

Every bit of the isolated RNA underwent reverse transcription, so sequencing read expressed TCRB transcripts. Clones were sequenced by immunoSEQ multiplex PCR, and TCRdb holds only the in-frame ones, with some missing. The top ten hold about 0.093% of the sample, which has roughly 610,000 clones, about a sixth seen once. Sequenced input: naive CD4+ T cells from blood. The clonotype was recovered from a man younger than 35 in good health.

The CDR3 is CASSWAGGDEQYF. The CDR3 nucleotides read TGTGCCAGCAGCTGGGCGGGTGGTGACGAGCAGTACTTC. The chain joins TRBV7-2 to TRBJ2-7, with a possible D match to TRBD2 (5 bases). V was pared by 4 bases and J by 5 bases, with 12 bases between. This CDR3 has 13 amino acids. CDR1 and CDR2 from the germline V gene are SGHTA and FQGNSA.